Listed here are 10 T cell receptor beta chains from one sample, sequenced in a study of spatial heterogeneity in lung cancer (dated 2019 in TCRdb). What this sample's time point label stands for: blood at routine non-recurrence follow-up after resection. Receptor libraries were prepared by 5' RACE. Instrument used: NextSeq 500. TCRdb trimmed the raw reads at Q25, called clones with MiXCR and kept productive beta chains. Rows matching on CDR3 protein sequence are summarized as one entry with the most common DNA and genes. The sample table lists 110,000 or so distinct CDR3 sequences, roughly a tenth of them with a count of one. The ten largest clonotypes hold 20% to 25% of the sample. Sample: PBMCs, taken at follow-up. These receptors were collected from a female donor with early-stage non-small cell lung cancer.

The chain is built from TRBV18 and TRBJ1-2; D remains ambiguous. CDR1 is KGHSH, CDR2 LQKENI, per germline. Trimming took off 3 bases at V and 2 bases at J, with 13 bases between the two ends. CDR3 size: 15 residues. CDR3 region: CASSPVLQRNYGYTF. The CDR3 DNA is TGTGCCAGCTCACCCGTCTTACAGAGAAACTATGGCTACACCTTC.

This sequence joins TRBV5-8 and TRBJ2-1; D is undetermined. Trimming took off 0 bases at V and 8 bases at J, with 9 bases between the two ends. From germline, CDR1 is SGHTS and CDR2 YDEGEE. This CDR3 contains 13 residues. Here the CDR3 DNA reads TGTGCCAGCAGCTTGGAACCTTGGGATGAGCAGTTCTTC. Translating it yields CASSLEPWDEQFF.

This clonotype was observed a few times. This sequence joins TRBV7-9 and TRBJ2-7, with D possibly called TRBD1 or TRBD2 (5 bases each). Germline-derived CDR1 and CDR2 are SEHNR and FQNEAQ (reference sequence). The V end was cut by 5 bases, the J end by 7 bases, with 27 bases between. This CDR3 spans 17 amino acids. CDR3 residues: CASSPGVLRGKRREQYF. The CDR3 DNA reads as TGTGCCAGCAGCCCGGGCGTCTTGAGGGGAAAGCGTCGGGAGCAGTACTTC.

The CDR3 DNA is TGTGCCAGCAGCACGCAGGGACAGCTCAGCAATCAGCCCCAGCATTTT. It specifies CASSTQGQLSNQPQHF. The rearrangement uses TRBV7-2 and TRBJ1-5; 7 nucleotides agree with TRBD1. CDR3 length: 16 residues. V was pared by 5 bases and J by 1 base, with 8 bases of the junction left unmatched. Germline loops: CDR1 SGHTA, CDR2 FQGNSA.

This clonotype occurred many times. This chain connects TRBV30 to TRBJ1-6; no firm D call. CDR1 GTSNPN and CDR2 SVGIG come from the germline V gene (reference sequence). V shed 2 bases and J shed 5 bases, with 7 bases lying between them. The CDR3 is made up of 13 amino acids. CDR3 sequence: CAWSLLDNSPLHF. DNA for the CDR3: TGTGCCTGGAGTCTCCTCGATAATTCACCCCTCCACTTT.

This clonotype appeared a few times. CDR3 nucleotides: TGTGCCAGCAGCCTTTACACAATGAACACTGAAGCTTTCTTT. This codes for CASSLYTMNTEAFF. The chain is built from TRBV3-1 and TRBJ1-1; unclear D gene. Trimming shortened V by 4 bases and J by 0 bases, and 9 bases separated the two germline ends. The CDR3 spans 14 residues. Germline V gives CDR1 LGHDT, CDR2 YNNKEL (reference sequence).

The chain recombines TRBV28 with TRBJ2-4; 12 bases agree with TRBD2. Germline V lookup: CDR1 MDHEN, CDR2 SYDVKM. V lost 4 bases, J lost 0 bases, and 7 bases stayed unmatched. This CDR3 has 18 amino acids. The CDR3 nucleotides are TGTGCCAGCAGTTCGGGACTAGCGGGTCTGATAGCCAAAAACATTCAGTACTTC. Protein: CASSSGLAGLIAKNIQYF.

This chain joins TRBV28 and TRBJ1-5; D uncertain. Trimming removed 5 bases from V and 4 bases from J, with 12 bases in between. This CDR3 has 14 residues. Looked up from germline, CDR1 is MDHEN and CDR2 is SYDVKM. The CDR3 protein is CASSRTDVNQPQHF. DNA for the CDR3: TGTGCCAGCAGTCGGACGGATGTAAATCAGCCCCAGCATTTT. Supplemented by reference TRBV28 and TRBJ1-5, the full variable domain reads DVKVTQSSRYLVKRTGEKVFLECVQDMDHENMFWYRQDPGLGLRLIYFSYDVKMKEKGDIPEGYSVSREKKERFSLILESASTNQTSMYLCASSRTDVNQPQHFGDGTRLSIL.

This clonotype was counted between two and nine times. This chain connects TRBV20-1 to TRBJ1-4; TRBD1 agrees at 7 bases. This CDR3 spans 18 amino acids. CDR1 is DFQATT and CDR2 is SNEGSKA in the germline V gene (reference sequence). This CDR3 is CRAAPQQGRRATNEKLFF. The CDR3, as DNA: TGCAGAGCGGCCCCGCAACAGGGGAGGAGGGCAACTAATGAAAAACTGTTTTTT.

The chain joins TRBV5-6 to TRBJ1-5, with 8 positions matching TRBD1. This CDR3 has 17 residues. Germline V gene data show CDR1 as SGHDT and CDR2 as YYEEEE. V was pared by 4 bases and J by 0 bases, with 9 bases of the junction left unmatched. The CDR3 protein is CASSSRDRRYSNQPQHF. CDR3 nucleotides: TGTGCCAGCAGCAGCCGGGACAGGAGATATAGCAATCAGCCCCAGCATTTT.